One T cell receptor (beta chain) is described in this entry. As yet, its antigen is unknown. TCRdb re-called the 5' RACE reads through MiXCR, storing one row per CDR3 protein. The repertoire has about 630,000 distinct CDR3 sequences, about 12% of them found once; the top ten carry more than 12%. V shed 5 bases, J shed 9 bases, and the junction held 8 bases outside the gene matches. The CDR3 length is 15 residues. These data belong to a study of T cells after yellow fever vaccination. Points from the study as a whole: Post-booster samples contained most primary-vaccination clones (about 96% CD4, about 90% CD8).

This chain joins TRBV12-3 or TRBV12-4 and TRBJ2-1; 12 bases are shared with TRBD2. The TCR originated in a man aged 25 to 40 who received the YFV17D yellow fever vaccine. The material sequenced was PBMCs, taken on the day of the yellow fever booster vaccination. CDR3 in amino acids: CASSPLAGGPREQFF. CDR3 DNA: TGTGCCAGCAGTCCCCTAGCGGGAGGGCCGCGTGAGCAGTTCTTC.